A selection of T cell receptor beta chains follows, all from one sample in a study of T cell responses to AZD1222 COVID-19 vaccine. The table came from immunoSEQ multiplex PCR; TCRdb's copy has only in-frame clones and leaves some out. This repertoire shows 45,000 to 55,000 clones, 65% to 80% found once; its top ten account for 20% to 25%. This specimen consisted of peripheral blood, obtained on day 0 of MenACWY control vaccination. The receptors shown here come from an adult in good health. Each CDR3 is given with its conserved first and last residue. Fields, in order: V gene, J gene, CDR3 protein.

v_gene: TRBV7-8; j_gene: TRBJ2-5; CDR3aa: CASIESRVEETQYF
v_gene: TRBV7-2; j_gene: TRBJ2-5; CDR3aa: CASSPGTGNQETQYF
v_gene: TRBV29-1; j_gene: TRBJ1-1; CDR3aa: CSAGQVNTEAFF
v_gene: TRBV14; j_gene: TRBJ2-7; CDR3aa: CASSQDKGPSSYEQYF
v_gene: TRBV19; j_gene: TRBJ2-1; CDR3aa: CASSIKRRLTYNEQFF
v_gene: TRBV19; j_gene: TRBJ2-3; CDR3aa: CASKGQGGVTDTQYF
v_gene: TRBV19; j_gene: TRBJ1-2; CDR3aa: CASSIIGGGSGGYTF
v_gene: TRBV4-1; j_gene: TRBJ1-2; CDR3aa: CASSQERTGNYGYTF
v_gene: TRBV5-1; j_gene: TRBJ2-1; CDR3aa: CASSPNPLYNEQFF
v_gene: TRBV4-1; j_gene: TRBJ2-3; CDR3aa: CASSQQPRDRGTDTQYF